A single sample gave rise to the 30 T cell receptor beta chains below, sequenced in a study of post-analysis software for immune sequencing data. Prepared libraries of TCR beta cDNA carried unique molecular identifiers. TCRdb re-derived calls from the PCR reads in MiXCR, one entry per CDR3 protein. The sample carries about 540,000 distinct CDR3 sequences, around a third recorded once. These TCRs are of unknown antigen specificity. The study's findings and limits: Elevated frequency relative to controls characterized roughly five TRBV segments in patients, TRBV5-6, TRBV5-1 and TRBV20-1 among them.

Source material: blood. The source of these receptors is a girl aged 2 to 17 with multiple sclerosis.

The V call is TRBV7-9, the J call TRBJ1-6; D gene ambiguous. The germline V gene encodes CDR1 SEHNR and CDR2 FQNEAQ (reference sequence). The CDR3 contains 14 residues. V lost 6 bases and J 2 bases, leaving 8 bases between the germline ends. Here the CDR3 reads CASRPGTYNSPLHF. DNA for the CDR3: TGTGCCAGCAGGCCTGGGACCTATAATTCACCCCTCCACTTT.

V is TRBV15 and J is TRBJ1-5; D unclear. The germline CDR1 and CDR2 sequences are LNHNV and YYDKDF (reference sequence). V lost 5 bases, J lost 1 base, and 6 bases lay in between. The CDR3 has 13 amino acids. The CDR3 nucleotides are TGTGCCACCAGCGCCCAGAGCAATCAGCCCCAGCATTTT. This sequence encodes CATSAQSNQPQHF.

This clonotype was detected only a few times. The chain's CDR3 is CASSGRLDRETQYF. CDR3 coding DNA: TGTGCCAGCAGTGGGCGACTCGATCGGGAGACCCAGTACTTC. This chain joins TRBV27 and TRBJ2-5; D is ambiguous. This CDR3 contains 14 residues. In germline, CDR1 is MNHEY, CDR2 SMNVEV (reference sequence). V was clipped by 5 bases and J by 5 bases, with 15 bases between them.

This clonotype showed up just once. The chain has TRBV5-1 and TRBJ1-1; no reliable D call. The CDR3 spans 14 residues. Trimming took 0 bases from V and 4 from J, leaving 10 bases between them. Germline V gives CDR1 SGHRS, CDR2 YFSETQ. The CDR3 loop is CASSLASTITEAFF. Here the CDR3 DNA reads TGCGCCAGCAGCTTGGCTAGCACAATCACTGAAGCTTTCTTT. Full variable domain (rest looked up from reference TRBV5-1 and TRBJ1-1): KAGVTQTPRYLIKTRGQQVTLSCSPISGHRSVSWYQQTPGQGLQFLFEYFSETQRNKGNFPGRFSGRQFSNSRSEMNVSTLELGDSALYLCASSLASTITEAFFGQGTRLTVV.

This chain uses TRBV29-1 with TRBJ2-3, with 9 bases fitting TRBD1. The trim removed 1 base at V and 3 bases at J, leaving 5 bases unmatched. This CDR3 contains 15 residues. In germline, CDR1 is SQVTM, CDR2 ANQGSEA. DNA for the CDR3: TGCAGCGTTGAAGGGGACAGGGAAGGAACAGATACGCAGTATTTT. Amino acids: CSVEGDREGTDTQYF.

This clonotype was detected only a few times. This chain joins TRBV4-1 and TRBJ2-1; TRBD2 matches 10 bases. The V segment lost 6 bases and the J segment 15 bases; nucleotides outside the gene matches: 14. CDR3 length equals 14 residues. Germline loops: CDR1 MGHRA, CDR2 YSYEKL. The CDR3 bases are TGCGCCAGCAGTTCGACTAGCGGGCCTCGTGGGTGGTTCTTC. Protein: CASSSTSGPRGWFF.

The V gene is TRBV6-5, the J gene TRBJ1-1; D is uncertain. The germline gives CDR1 MNHEY, CDR2 SVGAGI. Trimming took off 2 bases at V and 2 bases at J, with 9 bases between the two ends. The CDR3 covers 14 residues. The CDR3 loop is CASSYGGSNTEAFF. CDR3 sequence (DNA): TGTGCCAGCAGTTACGGCGGGAGTAACACTGAAGCTTTCTTT.

This clonotype was detected ten times or more. The chain recombines TRBV29-1 with TRBJ1-2, with TRBD1 identical over 7 bases. From germline, CDR1 is SQVTM and CDR2 ANQGSEA. The V segment lost 5 bases and the J segment 1 base; nucleotides outside the gene matches: 10. There are 15 residues in the CDR3. The chain's CDR3 is CSVLMQGVNNYGYTF. The CDR3 DNA is TGCAGCGTTCTGATGCAGGGGGTGAATAACTATGGCTACACCTTC. The complete variable domain, with remaining parts taken from reference TRBV29-1 and TRBJ1-2, reads SAVISQKPSRDICQRGTSLTIQCQVDSQVTMMFWYRQQPGQSLTLIATANQGSEATYESGFVIDKFPISRPNLTFSTLTVSNMSPEDSSIYLCSVLMQGVNNYGYTFGSGTRLTVV.

The gene calls are TRBV25-1 and TRBJ2-5; TRBD1 aligns across 8 bases. Germline V gives CDR1 MGHDK, CDR2 SYGVNS. CDR3 length: 16 residues. Germline trimming cut 3 bases from V and 2 bases from J; bases unmatched to any gene: 8. The chain's CDR3 is CASSEAGTGPQETQYF. CDR3 nucleotide sequence: TGTGCCAGCAGTGAGGCCGGGACAGGCCCTCAAGAGACCCAGTACTTC.

This clonotype was recorded a few times. The chain joins TRBV20-1 to TRBJ1-1, with TRBD1 matching 7 bases. The CDR3 runs 14 residues. CDR1 DFQATT and CDR2 SNEGSKA come from the germline V gene (reference sequence). The V and J ends lost 2 bases and 6 bases, in that order; junction bases with no gene match: 9. CDR3 sequence reads: CSARREGAASEAFF. The CDR3 DNA sequence: TGCAGTGCTAGAAGAGAGGGGGCAGCGTCTGAAGCTTTCTTT.

Only a few counts were recorded for this clonotype. The rearrangement joins TRBV7-9 to TRBJ2-5, with TRBD1 matching over 8 bases. Germline V CDR1 and CDR2: SEHNR, FQNEAQ (reference sequence). V lost 1 base to trimming and J lost 3 bases; unmatched junction nucleotides: 4. The CDR3 runs 15 residues. The CDR3 spells CASSLGMDREETQYF. The DNA for the CDR3 is TGTGCCAGCAGCTTAGGGATGGACAGGGAAGAGACCCAGTACTTC.

This clonotype was found once. The genes are TRBV6-6 and TRBJ2-7; D tentatively reads TRBD1 or TRBD2 (5 bases each). This CDR3 contains 15 residues. Germline assignment: CDR1 MNHNY and CDR2 SVGAGI (reference sequence). V was trimmed by 5 bases and J by 2 bases, leaving 16 bases between them. In DNA, the CDR3 is TGTGCCAGCAGTGATGGGACGGACCCGACCTACGAGCAGTACTTC. It translates to CASSDGTDPTYEQYF.

Here the CDR3 DNA reads TGTGCCAGCAGCATTGCTCAGGGTCGCGGCTATGGCTACACCTTC. Translation: CASSIAQGRGYGYTF. The genes are TRBV13 and TRBJ1-2; D is perhaps TRBD1 (5 bases). The germline V gene encodes CDR1 PRHDT and CDR2 FYEKMQ (reference sequence). V lost 5 bases and J 4 bases, leaving 17 bases between the germline ends. This CDR3 comprises 15 residues.

This clonotype was counted a few times. The chain recombines TRBV20-1 with TRBJ2-3; D is possibly TRBD2 (6 bases). The V end was cut by 0 bases, the J end by 2 bases, with 18 bases between. The CDR3 loop spans 17 amino acids. Germline CDR1 and CDR2: DFQATT and SNEGSKA (reference sequence). In DNA, the CDR3 is TGCAGTGCTAGAGACGCGTCGGCTAGCGCCTACACAGATACGCAGTATTTT. Protein product: CSARDASASAYTDTQYF.

This chain uses TRBV24-1 with TRBJ1-2, with 8 bases aligning to TRBD1. Germline V gene lookup returns CDR1 KGHDR and CDR2 SFDVKD. J lost 8 bases, V lost 5 bases, and 6 bases had no gene match. This CDR3 is built from 13 residues. The CDR3 here is CATSGRQGKGYTF. CDR3 DNA sequence: TGTGCCACCAGTGGACGACAGGGGAAAGGCTACACCTTC.

The V gene is TRBV3-1, the J gene TRBJ1-2, with D unresolved. Looked up from germline, CDR1 is LGHDT and CDR2 is YNNKEL (reference sequence). The CDR3 contains 15 residues. The germline V and J ends were trimmed by 2 bases and 5 bases, with 15 bases remaining between them. Here the CDR3 reads CASSQQEGRRYGYTF. In DNA form, the CDR3 reads TGTGCCAGCAGCCAACAAGAAGGCAGGCGGTATGGCTACACCTTC.

This clonotype was seen a handful of times. The rearrangement joins TRBV10-3 to TRBJ1-5; 11 bases line up with TRBD1. Germline CDR1 is ENHRY and CDR2 is SYGVKD. The CDR3 is 14 residues long. V lost 10 bases to trimming and J lost 3 bases; unmatched junction nucleotides: 5. DNA of the CDR3: TGTGCCACCGGGACAGGGGGTAACAATCAGCCCCAGCATTTT. It yields the protein CATGTGGNNQPQHF.

The V gene is TRBV20-1, the J gene TRBJ1-5, with 7 bases lining up with TRBD1. J was trimmed by 3 bases and V by 5 bases; bases with no gene match: 7. The germline gives CDR1 DFQATT, CDR2 SNEGSKA (reference sequence). This CDR3 comprises 14 residues. The CDR3 DNA reads as TGCAGTGCTTGGACAGGAGATGTCAATCAGCCCCAGCATTTT. It translates to CSAWTGDVNQPQHF.

This clonotype was seen at least ten times. The V gene is TRBV4-1, the J gene TRBJ2-1; D gene unclear. Germline loops: CDR1 MGHRA, CDR2 YSYEKL. V was pared by 0 bases and J by 5 bases, with 8 bases between. The CDR3 contains 14 residues. CDR3 residues: CASSQEEINNEQFF. CDR3 nucleotides: TGCGCCAGCAGCCAAGAGGAGATAAACAATGAGCAGTTCTTC.

This chain's CDR3 is CASIGTGNTEAFF. CDR3 DNA: TGTGCCAGCATCGGAACAGGGAACACTGAAGCTTTCTTT. The V and J genes are TRBV3-1 and TRBJ1-1; D may be TRBD1 (5 bases). The germline CDR1 and CDR2 sequences are LGHDT and YNNKEL (reference sequence). Trimming left V 7 bases short and J 1 base short, with 10 bases between. This CDR3 comprises 13 residues.

The table lists this clonotype with many counts. This sequence joins TRBV12-3 or TRBV12-4 and TRBJ2-5, with D possibly TRBD1 on 5 matching bases. The CDR3 covers 13 residues. V lost 3 bases to trimming and J lost 5 bases, with 10 bases between them. The CDR3, as DNA: TGTGCCAGCAGTTTCCCAGGGCTGGAGACCCAGTACTTC. This codes for CASSFPGLETQYF.

V gene TRBV18 combines with J gene TRBJ1-6; 7 bases align to TRBD1. Germline V gene sequence: CDR1 KGHSH, CDR2 LQKENI. After removal of 5 bases from V and 5 bases from J, the junction contained 6 bases not matched to a gene. This CDR3 has 15 residues. In nucleotides, the CDR3 is TGTGCCAGCTCATACTGGGACAGCAATAATTCACCCCTCCACTTT. Its translation is CASSYWDSNNSPLHF.

This clonotype was counted between two and nine times. The chain is built from TRBV27 and TRBJ2-4, with 10 bases fitting TRBD1. TRBJ2-7 explains the end of the DNA better; the J call may be wrong. The CDR3 sequence is 17 residues long. Germline V CDR1 and CDR2: MNHEY, SMNVEV (reference sequence). CDR3 sequence reads: CASSLSLPGQGTHEQYF. The CDR3 coding sequence is TGTGCCAGCAGTTTATCCTTGCCGGGACAGGGGACCCACGAGCAGTACTTC.

The CDR3 region has the DNA TGCAGCGTTGATCAGGGATTGGAAGCAACTAATGAAAAACTGTTTTTT. Translation: CSVDQGLEATNEKLFF. The chain couples TRBV29-1 to TRBJ1-4; TRBD1 is a possible D gene (5 bases). Germline assignment: CDR1 SQVTM and CDR2 ANQGSEA. The CDR3 covers 16 residues. Trimming cost V 3 bases and J 0 bases, with 14 bases left between them.

This clonotype was recorded many times. The chain links TRBV12-3 or TRBV12-4 to TRBJ2-1; 13 positions match TRBD2. Trimming removed 8 bases from V and 5 bases from J; junction bases left unmatched: 3. The CDR3 runs to 14 residues. CDR3 in amino acids: CASRLAGGNNEQFF. The CDR3 region has the DNA TGTGCCAGCCGACTAGCGGGGGGTAACAATGAGCAGTTCTTC.

This chain links TRBV4-1 with TRBJ1-1; D possibly corresponds to TRBD1 (5 bases). With 0 bases removed from V and 0 bases from J, the gap between germline ends came to 14 bases. The CDR3 consists of 17 residues. In germline, CDR1 is MGHRA, CDR2 YSYEKL. This CDR3 is CASSQDYQGRLNTEAFF. CDR3 DNA sequence: TGCGCCAGCAGCCAAGATTACCAGGGTCGACTGAACACTGAAGCTTTCTTT.

This clonotype was counted a few times. This chain uses TRBV7-9 with TRBJ2-7; no reliable D call. The CDR3 sequence is 12 residues long. V was clipped by 5 bases and J by 2 bases, with 7 bases between them. CDR1 SEHNR and CDR2 FQNEAQ come from the germline V gene (reference sequence). The CDR3 DNA follows: TGTGCCAGCAGCAACCCTCCCTACGAGCAGTACTTC. Its protein is CASSNPPYEQYF.

CDR3 DNA: TGTGCCAGCAGCTTAGTGCTCCTCGATACGCAGTATTTT. It codes for CASSLVLLDTQYF. This chain connects TRBV7-2 to TRBJ2-3; no clear D. Trimming removed 1 base from V and 6 bases from J, with 8 bases in between. CDR3 length equals 13 residues. CDR1 SGHTA and CDR2 FQGNSA come from the germline V gene. The variable domain in full, completed from reference TRBV7-2 and TRBJ2-3, reads GAGVSQSPSNKVTEKGKDVELRCDPISGHTALYWYRQSLGQGLEFLIYFQGNSAPDKSGLPSDRFSAERTGGSVSTLTIQRTQQEDSAVYLCASSLVLLDTQYFGPGTRLTVL.

The sample holds a few counts of this clonotype. This chain uses TRBV20-1 with TRBJ2-7, with TRBD2 identical over 10 bases. Germline CDR1 and CDR2: DFQATT and SNEGSKA (reference sequence). The V segment lost 4 bases and the J segment 0 bases; nucleotides outside the gene matches: 6. The CDR3 is 15 amino acids. The CDR3 loop is CSATDVAGGSYEQYF. CDR3 nucleotides: TGCAGTGCTACAGATGTAGCGGGGGGCTCCTACGAGCAGTACTTC.

The table lists this clonotype with a count of one. As DNA, the CDR3 is TGCGCCAGCAGCTCAAGACTCCAAGACAATGAGCAGTACTTC. The encoded protein is CASSSRLQDNEQYF. The chain is built from TRBV5-1 and TRBJ2-5; D is uncertain. The CDR3 spans 14 residues. CDR1 and CDR2 from the germline V gene are SGHRS and YFSETQ. The V end lost 3 bases, the J end lost 11 bases, and 20 bases lay between the germline ends.